These T cell receptor beta chains were read from a single sample in a study of OX40 agonist ivuxolimab in advanced cancers. Sequencing used immunoSEQ multiplex PCR; TCRdb keeps in-frame clones, though not all of them. The sample lists 40,000 or so clones, approximately 85% occurring once. Sequenced here: CD4+ or CD8+ T cells sorted from blood, sampled in a trial of the OX40 agonist ivuxolimab. Receptor source: an adult with an advanced solid tumor such as melanoma, head and neck, liver or kidney cancer. CDR3s include the opening cysteine and the closing phenylalanine or tryptophan. The order of the fields is clone size, V gene, D gene, CDR3 length, J gene, CDR3 DNA, CDR3 protein. D genes are given only for firm matches. Clone size is stated in some rows and not others, as once, few, many or a class when expanded.

>-|TRBV9|TRBD2|14|TRBJ2-5
TGTGCCAGCAGCCTGCTCGATAGCGGGGAGACCCAGTACTTC
CASSLLDSGETQYF
>once|TRBV27|TRBD1|15|TRBJ2-1
TGTGCCAGCAGTCAGAGACAGGGGGCTAACAATGAGCAGTTCTTC
CASSQRQGANNEQFF
>once|TRBV6-5|TRBD1|13|TRBJ1-3
TGTGCCAGTACAGGGGGAACTGGAAACACCATATATTTT
CASTGGTGNTIYF
>few|TRBV25-1|-|14|TRBJ2-3
TGTGCCAGCAGTGCAGGGGCGACAGACCATACGCAGTATTTT
CASSAGATDHTQYF
>-|TRBV6-5|-|13|TRBJ2-4
TGTGCCAGCAGACGATTCGGTAAAAACATTCAGTACTTC
CASRRFGKNIQYF
>-|TRBV10-3|TRBD1|17|TRBJ2-5
TGTGCCATCAGTGAGACCCTGGACAGGGTTGGGCAAGAGACCCAGTACTTC
CAISETLDRVGQETQYF
>-|TRBV7-2|-|14|TRBJ1-1
TGTGCCAGCAGCTTAGCACAGCTGTACACTGAAGCTTTCTTT
CASSLAQLYTEAFF
>-|TRBV14|-|16|TRBJ2-1
TGTGCCAGCAGCCAACCCCGACGGAGCTCCTACAATGAGCAGTTCTTC
CASSQPRRSSYNEQFF
>once|TRBV28|TRBD2|16|TRBJ2-7
TGTGCCAGCAGTTTCCCCCCGGGACTAGCGAAATACGAGCAGTACTTC
CASSFPPGLAKYEQYF
>-|TRBV9|TRBD2|14|TRBJ2-1
TGTGCCAGCAGCGTCCGGACTAGTTTCGATGAGCAGTTCTTC
CASSVRTSFDEQFF
>-|TRBV27|TRBD1|17|TRBJ1-2
TGTGCCAGCAGTTTGGGAGGACAGGGGTCCCGTTATGGTGGCTACACCTTC
CASSLGGQGSRYGGYTF
>-|TRBV11-3|-|16|TRBJ2-6
TGTGCCAGCAGCCTAAGGACGGGGTCTGGGGCCAACGTCCTGACTTTC
CASSLRTGSGANVLTF
>-|TRBV7-9|TRBD2|15|TRBJ2-1
TGTGCCAGCAGCTTAAGGGCGGGAGGGCCGAATGAGCAGTTCTTC
CASSLRAGGPNEQFF
>-|TRBV2|-|17|TRBJ2-3
TGTGCCAGCCGCAGGGCGGCCAGGCCCGCGAACCCAGATACGCAGTATTTT
CASRRAARPANPDTQYF
>-|TRBV7-9|TRBD1|18|TRBJ1-1
TGTGCCAGCAGCTTAGCGCTGGGGTTAGGGGGCCATAACACTGAAGCTTTCTTT
CASSLALGLGGHNTEAFF
>-|TRBV19|TRBD1|15|TRBJ2-3
TGTGCCAGTAGTATCGGACAGGCGAGCACAGATACGCAGTATTTT
CASSIGQASTDTQYF
>-|TRBV29-1|TRBD2|12|TRBJ2-7
TGCAGCTCACTAGCGGGACCGAGCGAGCAGTACTTC
CSSLAGPSEQYF